What follows are 32 T cell receptor beta chains derived from one specimen sequenced in a study of cytomegalovirus exposure and HLA in healthy donors. Researchers ran the PCR with 60 Vbeta and 13 Jbeta primers. Produced via immunoSEQ multiplex PCR; TCRdb's table is partial and in-frame only. This table has more than 95,000 clones, over 70% appearing once. Sequenced: PBMCs. The receptors originated from a woman aged 50 to 60 in good health and CMV-seropositive.

This chain uses TRBV5-1 with TRBJ1-5; D might be TRBD1 (5 bases). Trimming took 3 bases from V and 5 from J, leaving 9 bases between them. CDR1 and CDR2 from the germline V gene are SGHRS and YFSETQ. CDR3 length equals 13 residues. The CDR3 DNA reads as TGCGCCAGCAGCTCAACAGGCGATCAGCCCCAGCATTTT. This encodes CASSSTGDQPQHF.

This rearrangement joins TRBV5-1 to TRBJ2-1, with TRBD2 identical over 11 bases. The CDR3 is 16 residues long. The germline CDR1 and CDR2 sequences are SGHRS and YFSETQ. Trimming removed 4 bases from V and 7 bases from J; junction bases left unmatched: 10. The CDR3 nucleotides are TGCGCCAGCAGCCCGGGACTAGCGGAGCCCCAAAATGAGCAGTTCTTC. Residues: CASSPGLAEPQNEQFF.

Of note for this clone: Other DNA variants within this sample encode the same CDR3. The chain's CDR3 is CASKAGRATEAFF. CDR3 DNA: TGTGCCAGCAAGGCAGGTCGTGCCACTGAAGCTTTCTTT. The chain uses TRBV2 and TRBJ1-1; D call uncertain. The CDR3 loop spans 13 amino acids. The germline CDR1 and CDR2 sequences are SNHLY and FYNNEI. V lost 7 bases and J lost 4, with 13 bases in between.

The rearrangement links TRBV25-1 to TRBJ2-7; 8 nucleotides align to TRBD2. V was pared by 4 bases and J by 3 bases, with 8 bases of the junction left unmatched. In germline, CDR1 is MGHDK, CDR2 SYGVNS. The CDR3 length is 15 residues. The CDR3 reads CASSGGAGAFYEQYF. In DNA, the CDR3 is TGTGCCAGCAGTGGTGGAGCGGGAGCCTTCTACGAGCAGTACTTC.

The chain links TRBV15 to TRBJ2-5; 7 nucleotides align to TRBD1. This CDR3 comprises 15 residues. Trimming cost V 8 bases and J 6 bases; bases outside gene matches: 15. Looked up from germline, CDR1 is LNHNV and CDR2 is YYDKDF (reference sequence). The DNA of the CDR3 is TGTGCCACCCCCGCGCGACAGGGTGGGGGAAAGACCCAGTACTTC. This encodes CATPARQGGGKTQYF. The variable domain in full, with the rest retrieved from reference TRBV15 and TRBJ2-5, is DAMVIQNPRYQVTQFGKPVTLSCSQTLNHNVMYWYQQKSSQAPKLLFHYYDKDFNNEADTPDNFQSRRPNTSFCFLDIRSPGLGDTAMYLCATPARQGGGKTQYFGPGTRLLVL.

This chain connects TRBV6-6 to TRBJ1-2; TRBD1 agrees at 8 bases. There are 16 residues in the CDR3. Germline lookup yields CDR1 MNHNY and CDR2 SVGAGI (reference sequence). V dropped 0 bases and J dropped 8; count of bases not matched to a gene: 11. The CDR3 nucleotides are TGTGCCAGCAGTTACTCCTTCCAGGGGGCGCGAGAAGGCTACACCTTC. This codes for CASSYSFQGAREGYTF.

V gene TRBV28 combines with J gene TRBJ2-2; D is possibly TRBD1 (6 bases). V was cut by 6 bases and J by 0 bases, with 14 bases left in between. Germline V CDR1 and CDR2: MDHEN, SYDVKM. CDR3 size: 16 residues. The CDR3: CASRRTDATNTGELFF. The DNA for the CDR3 is TGTGCCAGCAGACGGACAGATGCAACGAACACCGGGGAGCTGTTTTTT.

In this sample, this clone turned up a few times. The chain employs TRBV7-6 and TRBJ2-3; TRBD2 is a possible D gene (6 bases). This CDR3 contains 15 residues. V was shortened by 0 bases and J by 2 bases, with 9 bases between the two germline ends. Germline V gives CDR1 SGHVS, CDR2 FNYEAQ. CDR3 DNA: TGTGCCAGCAGCTTAGCGCCGGGAGCCACAGATACGCAGTATTTT. The encoded protein is CASSLAPGATDTQYF.

This clone was seen once. The chain carries TRBV4-3 and TRBJ1-2; D unclear. The CDR3 contains 15 residues. Per the germline V gene, CDR1 is LGHNA and CDR2 is YSLEER. Deletions cut 1 base from V and 2 bases from J, with 11 bases between. CDR3 protein: CASSQAREHNYGYTF. As DNA, the CDR3 is TGCGCCAGCAGCCAAGCTCGTGAACACAACTATGGCTACACCTTC.

This rearrangement joins TRBV7-9 to TRBJ1-4; a possible D gene is TRBD1 (6 bases). The germline V gene encodes CDR1 SEHNR and CDR2 FQNEAQ (reference sequence). The V end lost 6 bases, the J end lost 5 bases, and 13 bases lay between the germline ends. The CDR3 contains 14 residues. The CDR3 sequence: CASSPARGNEKLFF. The CDR3 DNA reads as TGTGCCAGCAGTCCAGCCAGGGGCAATGAAAAACTGTTTTTT.

V usage is TRBV7-2 and J usage is TRBJ2-1; D uncertain. Trimming pared 5 bases from V and 8 bases from J, leaving 10 bases between. CDR1 and CDR2 (germline): SGHTA, FQGNSA. The CDR3 spans 12 residues. CDR3 coding DNA: TGTGCCAGCAGCCCAAATTACTATGAGCAGTTCTTC. It encodes CASSPNYYEQFF.

The V gene is TRBV7-9, the J gene TRBJ1-2; D call uncertain. V was clipped by 1 base and J by 8 bases, with 8 bases between them. Germline values: CDR1 SEHNR, CDR2 FQNEAQ (reference sequence). The CDR3 has 12 amino acids. This CDR3 is CASSLGSTGYTF. The CDR3 coding sequence is TGTGCCAGCAGCTTAGGGAGCACCGGCTACACCTTC.

This chain joins TRBV6-1 and TRBJ1-2; TRBD1 matches at 7 bases. Germline V CDR1 and CDR2: MNHNS, SASEGT. Germline trimming cut 8 bases from V and 4 bases from J; bases unmatched to any gene: 7. CDR3 length: 13 residues. CDR3: CASSTGVGYGYTF. As DNA, the CDR3 is TGTGCCAGCTCCACAGGGGTTGGCTATGGCTACACCTTC.

Only a few counts were recorded for this clone. The chain is built from TRBV28 and TRBJ1-1; TRBD1 matches 8 bases. Germline assignment: CDR1 MDHEN and CDR2 SYDVKM. The J segment lost 0 bases and the V segment lost 2 bases, leaving 2 bases of the junction unmatched. The CDR3 consists of 15 residues. The CDR3 here is CASSLPRGLNTEAFF. CDR3 bases: TGTGCCAGCAGTTTACCCAGGGGGCTGAACACTGAAGCTTTCTTT.

V usage is TRBV7-2 and J usage is TRBJ2-5; D not resolved. The CDR3 has 12 amino acids. Trimming took 1 base from V and 5 from J, leaving 5 bases between them. Germline V gene lookup returns CDR1 SGHTA and CDR2 FQGNSA. CDR3 nucleotides: TGTGCCAGCAGCTTAGATCGGGAGACCCAGTACTTC. Residues: CASSLDRETQYF.

This clone has only one observation. The chain has TRBV6-1 and TRBJ1-5; no definite D call. V was shortened by 4 bases and J by 5 bases, with 9 bases between the two germline ends. CDR1 is MNHNS, CDR2 SASEGT, per germline. The CDR3 has 13 amino acids. The CDR3 here is CASSGTRDQPQHF. CDR3 DNA sequence: TGTGCCAGCAGTGGAACACGGGATCAGCCCCAGCATTTT.

This clone was found a few times. This chain's CDR3 is CASSTGQLHEQYF. The CDR3, as DNA: TGTGCCAGCTCAACGGGACAGCTCCACGAGCAGTACTTC. This chain uses TRBV6-4 with TRBJ2-7, with 7 bases identical to TRBD1. V trimming: 8 bases; J trimming: 5 bases; junction bases outside the gene matches: 9. The CDR3 length is 13 residues. Germline V gives CDR1 MRHNA, CDR2 SNTAGT.

The chain recombines TRBV5-1 with TRBJ2-3; 11 nucleotides align to TRBD2. J gave up 1 base and V 1 base, and 2 bases lay outside the gene matches. Germline lookup yields CDR1 SGHRS and CDR2 YFSETQ. This CDR3 contains 16 residues. CDR3 protein: CASSLIAGGGTDTQYF. DNA of the CDR3: TGCGCCAGCAGCTTGATAGCGGGGGGGGGCACAGATACGCAGTATTTT.

The chain couples TRBV9 to TRBJ2-2, with 7 bases lining up with TRBD1. This CDR3 is 16 amino acids long. Germline V gene data show CDR1 as SGDLS and CDR2 as YYNGEE. The junction had 5 bases not matched to a gene; V was cut back by 3 bases and J by 0 bases. As DNA, the CDR3 is TGTGCCAGCAGCGGGGGACAGTTAACGAACACCGGGGAGCTGTTTTTT. Translating it yields CASSGGQLTNTGELFF.

The V gene is TRBV12-5, the J gene TRBJ1-2; 7 bases map to TRBD1. Unmatched junction bases numbered 5, after V lost 5 bases and J lost 8 bases. The CDR3 covers 12 residues. The germline V gene has CDR1 LGHNT and CDR2 FRNRAP. The CDR3: CASGPQGSGYTF. In DNA form, the CDR3 reads TGTGCTAGTGGTCCACAGGGGAGCGGCTACACCTTC.

The chain recombines TRBV6-1 with TRBJ1-5; TRBD1 agrees at 8 bases. V was pared by 6 bases and J by 3 bases, with 7 bases of the junction left unmatched. Germline assignment: CDR1 MNHNS and CDR2 SASEGT. There are 15 residues in the CDR3. CDR3 sequence reads: CASRAGTGFNQPQHF. CDR3 DNA sequence: TGTGCCAGCAGAGCCGGGACAGGCTTCAATCAGCCCCAGCATTTT.

On this clone itself: This CDR3 is also generated by other DNA sequences in the sample. The rearrangement joins TRBV27 to TRBJ1-1, with D possibly being TRBD1 (6 bases). Trimming left V 6 bases short and J 7 bases short, with 18 bases between. Germline lookup yields CDR1 MNHEY and CDR2 SMNVEV (reference sequence). The CDR3 totals 14 residues. Here the CDR3 DNA reads TGTGCCAGCAGCGAAAGACAGGTAGGGTATGAAGCTTTCTTT. Amino acids: CASSERQVGYEAFF.

The V and J genes are TRBV7-8 and TRBJ2-1; 12 nucleotides line up with TRBD2. Germline CDR1 SGHVS, CDR2 FQNEAQ. This CDR3 contains 17 residues. The V gene end was trimmed by 5 bases and the J gene end by 6 bases; junction bases not matched to a gene: 11. The CDR3 DNA is TGTGCCAGCAGCCCGTGGACTAGCGGGATGAGGCCCAATGAGCAGTTCTTC. Its translation: CASSPWTSGMRPNEQFF.

This chain joins TRBV7-3 and TRBJ2-2; D might be TRBD2 (6 bases). V dropped 4 bases and J dropped 4 bases, with 7 bases sitting between them. Germline CDR1 is SGHTA and CDR2 is FQGTGA. The CDR3 runs to 13 residues. CDR3 in DNA: TGTGCCAGCAGCTCAGCGGGCACCGGGGAGCTGTTTTTT. Protein sequence: CASSSAGTGELFF.

The J gene is TRBJ2-7, the V gene TRBV19; no definite D call. V dropped 5 bases and J dropped 9 bases, with 23 bases sitting between them. Germline-derived CDR1 and CDR2 are LNHDA and SQIVND (reference sequence). This CDR3 is 15 amino acids long. CDR3 protein: CASSPPPGSAVRQYF. The CDR3 bases are TGTGCCAGTAGTCCCCCCCCCGGGTCCGCCGTACGGCAGTACTTC.

This rearrangement joins TRBV30 to TRBJ1-6; a possible D gene is TRBD1 (6 bases). Germline CDR1 and CDR2: GTSNPN and SVGIG (reference sequence). V shed 4 bases and J shed 6 bases, with 10 bases lying between them. CDR3 length: 13 amino acids. CDR3 protein: CAWTGQSNSPLHF. CDR3 sequence (DNA): TGTGCCTGGACCGGACAGTCTAATTCACCCCTCCACTTT. Full variable domain (rest looked up from reference TRBV30 and TRBJ1-6): SQTIHQWPATLVQPVGSPLSLECTVEGTSNPNLYWYRQAAGRGLQLLFYSVGIGQISSEVPQNLSASRPQDRQFILSSKKLLLSDSGFYLCAWTGQSNSPLHFGNGTRLTVT.

CDR3 amino acids: CASSLSATGGSSGANVLTF. CDR3 in DNA: TGTGCCAGCAGCTTATCTGCGACAGGGGGTAGCTCTGGGGCCAACGTCCTGACTTTC. The V and J genes are TRBV7-6 and TRBJ2-6; 9 positions agree with TRBD1. CDR1 is SGHVS and CDR2 is FNYEAQ in the germline V gene. This CDR3 contains 19 residues. V shed 2 bases and J 0 bases; nucleotides not matched to a gene: 8. Full variable domain (missing parts from reference TRBV7-6 and TRBJ2-6): GAGVSQSPRYKVTKRGQDVALRCDPISGHVSLYWYRQALGQGPEFLTYFNYEAQQDKSGLPNDRFSAERPEGSISTLTIQRTEQRDSAMYRCASSLSATGGSSGANVLTFGAGSRLTVL.

This clone has more than one count but fewer than ten. The chain joins TRBV27 to TRBJ1-2; a weak D match, TRBD1 (6 bases). Trimming left V 11 bases short and J 0 bases short, with 10 bases between. Germline values: CDR1 MNHEY, CDR2 SMNVEV (reference sequence). This CDR3 contains 12 residues. CDR3 in amino acids: CAARQANYGYTF. The CDR3 nucleotides are TGTGCCGCTAGACAGGCTAACTATGGCTACACCTTC.

This clone was detected ten times or more. The V call is TRBV30, the J call TRBJ1-1; D is undetermined. This CDR3 is built from 11 residues. Germline assignment: CDR1 GTSNPN and CDR2 SVGIG (reference sequence). With 5 bases removed from V and 2 bases from J, the gap between germline ends came to 6 bases. The CDR3 DNA reads as TGTGCCTGGGCGGCCAACACTGAAGCTTTCTTT. This sequence encodes CAWAANTEAFF.

V usage is TRBV4-3 and J usage is TRBJ1-5, with D unclear. Germline V gene sequence: CDR1 LGHNA, CDR2 YSLEER. The CDR3 consists of 13 residues. The ends were cut back, 0 bases at V and 6 bases at J, with 6 bases in the middle. CDR3 amino acids: CASSQDQVQPQHF. As DNA, the CDR3 is TGCGCCAGCAGCCAAGATCAGGTTCAGCCCCAGCATTTT.

The chain combines TRBV18 with TRBJ1-1; 7 nucleotides agree with TRBD1. The ends lost 4 bases at V and 4 bases at J; junction bases unmatched: 6. The CDR3 spans 14 residues. CDR1 is KGHSH and CDR2 is LQKENI in the germline V gene. The CDR3 loop reads CASSRQGGITEAFF. In DNA, the CDR3 is TGTGCCAGCTCACGTCAGGGGGGCATCACTGAAGCTTTCTTT.

This clone was seen a few times. V usage is TRBV7-2 and J usage is TRBJ2-3; TRBD2 matches 7 bases. This CDR3 is built from 14 residues. V was clipped by 0 bases and J by 12 bases; unmatched bases: 9. Germline CDR1 SGHTA, CDR2 FQGNSA. The CDR3, as DNA: TGTGCCAGCAGCTTAGCACAATCGGGGGGAACACAGTATTTT. This encodes CASSLAQSGGTQYF.